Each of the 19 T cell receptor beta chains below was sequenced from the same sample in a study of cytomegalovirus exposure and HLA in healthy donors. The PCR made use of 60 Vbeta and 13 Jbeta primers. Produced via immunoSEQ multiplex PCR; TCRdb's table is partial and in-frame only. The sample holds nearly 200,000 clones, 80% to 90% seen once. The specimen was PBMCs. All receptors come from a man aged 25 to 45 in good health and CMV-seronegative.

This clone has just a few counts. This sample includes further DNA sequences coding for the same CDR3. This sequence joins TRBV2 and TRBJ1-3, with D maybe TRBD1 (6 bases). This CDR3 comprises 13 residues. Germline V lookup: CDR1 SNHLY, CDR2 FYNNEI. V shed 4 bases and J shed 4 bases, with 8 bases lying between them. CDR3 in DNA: TGTGCCAGCAGTGGGCAGGGGGGAAACACCATATATTTT. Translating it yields CASSGQGGNTIYF.

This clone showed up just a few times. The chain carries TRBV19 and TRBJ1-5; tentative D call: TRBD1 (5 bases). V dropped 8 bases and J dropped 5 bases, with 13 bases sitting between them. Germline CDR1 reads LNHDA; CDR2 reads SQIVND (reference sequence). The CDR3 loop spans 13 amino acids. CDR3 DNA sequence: TGTGCCAGTGCGACAGATCGCTATCAGCCCCAGCATTTT. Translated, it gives CASATDRYQPQHF.

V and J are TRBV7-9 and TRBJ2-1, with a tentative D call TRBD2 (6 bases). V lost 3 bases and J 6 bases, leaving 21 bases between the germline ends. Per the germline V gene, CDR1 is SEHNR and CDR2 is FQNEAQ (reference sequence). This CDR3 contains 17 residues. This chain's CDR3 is CASSFGPGLPKVNEQFF. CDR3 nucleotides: TGTGCCAGCAGCTTTGGCCCGGGACTCCCGAAGGTCAATGAGCAGTTCTTC.

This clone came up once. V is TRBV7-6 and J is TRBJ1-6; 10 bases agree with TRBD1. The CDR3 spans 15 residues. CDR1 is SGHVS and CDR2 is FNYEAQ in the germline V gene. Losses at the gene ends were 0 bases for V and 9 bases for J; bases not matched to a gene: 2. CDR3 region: CASSLAGTGVSPLHF. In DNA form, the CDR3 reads TGTGCCAGCAGCTTAGCCGGGACAGGGGTTTCACCCCTCCACTTT.

Here the CDR3 DNA reads TGTGCCAGCTCACCAGCGGCAGTTTCCTCCTACGAGCAGTACTTC. It yields the protein CASSPAAVSSYEQYF. The chain is built from TRBV18 and TRBJ2-7; D uncertain. The CDR3 sequence is 15 residues long. Deletions cut 2 bases from V and 0 bases from J, with 11 bases between. From germline, CDR1 is KGHSH and CDR2 LQKENI.

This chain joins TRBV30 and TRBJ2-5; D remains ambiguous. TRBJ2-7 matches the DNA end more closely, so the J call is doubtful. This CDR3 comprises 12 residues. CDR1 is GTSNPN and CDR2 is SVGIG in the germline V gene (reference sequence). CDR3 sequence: CAAYMTSYEQYF. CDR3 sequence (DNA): TGTGCCGCCTACATGACTTCCTACGAGCAGTACTTC.

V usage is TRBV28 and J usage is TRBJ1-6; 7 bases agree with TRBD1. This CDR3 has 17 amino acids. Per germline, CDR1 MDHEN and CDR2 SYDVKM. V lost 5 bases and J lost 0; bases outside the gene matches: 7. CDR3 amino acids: CASSPLDRRSYNSPLHF. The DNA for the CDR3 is TGTGCCAGCAGTCCCCTGGACAGGCGCTCCTATAATTCACCCCTCCACTTT. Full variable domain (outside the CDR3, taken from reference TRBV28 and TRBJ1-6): DVKVTQSSRYLVKRTGEKVFLECVQDMDHENMFWYRQDPGLGLRLIYFSYDVKMKEKGDIPEGYSVSREKKERFSLILESASTNQTSMYLCASSPLDRRSYNSPLHFGNGTRLTVT.

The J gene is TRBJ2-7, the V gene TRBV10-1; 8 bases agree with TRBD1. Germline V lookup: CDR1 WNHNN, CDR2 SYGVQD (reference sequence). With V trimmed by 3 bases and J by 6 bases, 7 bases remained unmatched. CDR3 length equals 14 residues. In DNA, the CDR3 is TGCGCCAGCAGTGATCGGCCAGGGGGCGGCGAGCAGTACTTC. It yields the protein CASSDRPGGGEQYF.

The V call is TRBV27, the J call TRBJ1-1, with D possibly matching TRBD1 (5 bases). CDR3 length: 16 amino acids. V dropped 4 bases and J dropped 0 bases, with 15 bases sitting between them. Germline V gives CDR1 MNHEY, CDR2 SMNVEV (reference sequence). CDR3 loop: CASSYAFGGLNTEAFF. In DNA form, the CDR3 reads TGTGCCAGCAGTTACGCCTTTGGGGGGTTGAACACTGAAGCTTTCTTT.

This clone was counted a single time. The CDR3 DNA is TGTGCCAGCAGGCCACCGGGATTGGTCTACAATGAGCAGTTCTTC. Translating it yields CASRPPGLVYNEQFF. The chain uses TRBV28 and TRBJ2-1, with D possibly being TRBD2 (5 bases). The CDR3 loop spans 15 amino acids. Germline loops: CDR1 MDHEN, CDR2 SYDVKM. Trimming shortened V by 6 bases and J by 3 bases, and 15 bases separated the two germline ends. Filled out from reference TRBV28 and TRBJ2-1, the complete variable domain reads DVKVTQSSRYLVKRTGEKVFLECVQDMDHENMFWYRQDPGLGLRLIYFSYDVKMKEKGDIPEGYSVSREKKERFSLILESASTNQTSMYLCASRPPGLVYNEQFFGPGTRLTVL.

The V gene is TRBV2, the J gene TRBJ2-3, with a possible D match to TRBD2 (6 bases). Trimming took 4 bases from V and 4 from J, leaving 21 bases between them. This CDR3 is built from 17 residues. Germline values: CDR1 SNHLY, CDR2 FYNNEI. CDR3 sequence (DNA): TGTGCCAGCAGTGGCGGGAAGCCCCGCCAAGTCCCAGATACGCAGTATTTT. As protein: CASSGGKPRQVPDTQYF.

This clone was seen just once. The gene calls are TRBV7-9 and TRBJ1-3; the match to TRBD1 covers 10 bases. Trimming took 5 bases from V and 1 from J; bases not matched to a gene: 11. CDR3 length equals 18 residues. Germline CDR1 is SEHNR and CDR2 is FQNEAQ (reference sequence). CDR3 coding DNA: TGTGCCAGCAGCCGTACGCCGGACAGGGGGAAATCTGGAAACACCATATATTTT. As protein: CASSRTPDRGKSGNTIYF.

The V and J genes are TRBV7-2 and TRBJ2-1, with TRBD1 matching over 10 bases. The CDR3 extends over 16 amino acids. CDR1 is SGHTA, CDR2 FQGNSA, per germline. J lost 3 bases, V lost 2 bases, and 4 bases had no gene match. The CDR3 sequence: CASSLMGDRGYNEQFF. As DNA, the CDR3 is TGTGCCAGCAGCTTAATGGGGGACAGGGGCTACAATGAGCAGTTCTTC.

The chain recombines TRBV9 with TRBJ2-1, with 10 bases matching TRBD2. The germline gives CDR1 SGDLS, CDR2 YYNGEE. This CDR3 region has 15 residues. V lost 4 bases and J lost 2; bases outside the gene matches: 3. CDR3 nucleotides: TGTGCCAGCAGCCTTACTAGCGGGACCTACAATGAGCAGTTCTTC. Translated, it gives CASSLTSGTYNEQFF.

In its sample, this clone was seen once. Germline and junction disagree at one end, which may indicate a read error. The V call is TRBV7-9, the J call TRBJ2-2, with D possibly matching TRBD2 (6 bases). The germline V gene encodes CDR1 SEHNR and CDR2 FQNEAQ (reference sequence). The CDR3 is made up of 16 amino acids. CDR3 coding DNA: TGTTCCAGCAGCTACCAGGGTCGGGGGAAGCCCGGGGAGCTGTTTTTT. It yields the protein CSSSYQGRGKPGELFF.

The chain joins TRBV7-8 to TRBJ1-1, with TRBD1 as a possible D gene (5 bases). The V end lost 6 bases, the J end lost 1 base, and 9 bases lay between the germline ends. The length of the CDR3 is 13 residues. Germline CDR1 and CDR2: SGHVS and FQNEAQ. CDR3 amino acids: CASRRQKNTEAFF. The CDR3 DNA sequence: TGTGCCAGCAGACGACAGAAGAACACTGAAGCTTTCTTT. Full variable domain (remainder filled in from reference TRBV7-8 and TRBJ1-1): GAGVSQSPRYKVAKRGQDVALRCDPISGHVSLFWYQQALGQGPEFLTYFQNEAQLDKSGLPSDRFFAERPEGSVSTLKIQRTQQEDSAVYLCASRRQKNTEAFFGQGTRLTVV.

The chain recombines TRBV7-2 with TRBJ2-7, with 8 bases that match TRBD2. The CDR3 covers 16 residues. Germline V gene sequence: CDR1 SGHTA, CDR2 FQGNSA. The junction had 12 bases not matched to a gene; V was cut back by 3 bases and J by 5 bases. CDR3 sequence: CASSFLLRGGQHEQYF. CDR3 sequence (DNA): TGTGCCAGCAGCTTCCTCCTCCGCGGGGGGCAACACGAGCAGTACTTC.

The CDR3 reads CATQDNMNTEAFF. In DNA, the CDR3 is TGTGCCACCCAGGATAACATGAACACTGAAGCTTTCTTT. The rearrangement uses TRBV5-6 and TRBJ1-1; D unclear. Between the trimmed V and J ends, which lost 9 bases and 0 bases, there was a span of 12 bases. In germline, CDR1 is SGHDT, CDR2 YYEEEE. The CDR3 consists of 13 residues. The whole variable domain, filled in from reference TRBV5-6 and TRBJ1-1, reads DAGVTQSPTHLIKTRGQQVTLRCSPKSGHDTVSWYQQALGQGPQFIFQYYEEEERQRGNFPDRFSGHQFPNYSSELNVNALLLGDSALYLCATQDNMNTEAFFGQGTRLTVV.

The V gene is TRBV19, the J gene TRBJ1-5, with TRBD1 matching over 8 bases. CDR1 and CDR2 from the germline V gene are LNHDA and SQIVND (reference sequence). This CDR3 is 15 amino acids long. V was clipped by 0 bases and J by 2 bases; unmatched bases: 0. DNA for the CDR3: TGTGCCAGTAGTATAGAGGACAGGGGCAATCAGCCCCAGCATTTT. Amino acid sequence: CASSIEDRGNQPQHF.